This TCR beta chain was profiled in a study of human T cells and chemical hapten exposure. One entry per CDR3 protein results from TCRdb running MiXCR on the RACE reads. The sample holds 95,000 to 100,000 distinct CDR3 sequences; around 12% are singletons and the top ten take approximately 2.1%. Time point specified: patch test 1, 2 weeks after DPC sensitization. The treatment denotes: therapeutic diphenylcyclopropenone sensitization with weekly scalp DPC. Germline assignment: CDR1 MDHEN and CDR2 SYDVKM. Trimming cost V 3 bases and J 4 bases, with 13 bases left between them. This CDR3 has 14 residues. Whole-study findings and limits: Controls formed significantly fewer large CDR3 similarity clusters than expanded TCRs did.

This clonotype was recorded a few times. Its specificity is not known. The sequenced sample was whole blood, obtained in connection with sensitization to the hapten diphenylcyclopropenone (DPC). J is TRBJ2-7 and V is TRBV28, with D possibly TRBD2 on 6 matching bases. This sequence was found in a woman between 35 and 50 years old with alopecia areata. Some clones in this sample may be carry-over from other donors' samples. CDR3 amino acids: CASSFGGSHYEQYF. The DNA of the CDR3 is TGTGCCAGCAGTTTCGGGGGAAGCCATTACGAGCAGTACTTC. The complete variable domain, with remaining parts taken from reference TRBV28 and TRBJ2-7, reads DVKVTQSSRYLVKRTGEKVFLECVQDMDHENMFWYRQDPGLGLRLIYFSYDVKMKEKGDIPEGYSVSREKKERFSLILESASTNQTSMYLCASSFGGSHYEQYFGPGTRLTVT.